This is a list of T cell receptor beta chains from one sample in a study of blood T cell repertoires in COVID-19. Assay used: immunoSEQ multiplex PCR; TCRdb lists only in-frame clones, some missing. The top ten hold over 9.5% of the sample, which has 30,000 to 40,000 clones, 85% to 95% seen once. The sample comprised peripheral blood. The receptor source for this set is a human donor in a cohort sampled during active COVID-19. Both conserved end residues are part of each CDR3. D genes are given only for firm matches. The listing skips clone size in some rows; elsewhere it reads once, few, many or a size class.

d_call | j_call | cdr3_length | v_call | clone_size | cdr3_nt | cdr3_aa
TRBD2 | TRBJ2-3 | 18 | TRBV10-2 | - | TGCGCCAGCAGTGTTAACAGCGGGAGCGGGAGGAGCACAGATACGCAGTATTTT | CASSVNSGSGRSTDTQYF
TRBD2 | TRBJ2-7 | 17 | TRBV7-9 | - | TGTGCCAGCAGCCGGGGACTAGCGGGAGGCCTTCTCTACGAGCAGTACTTC | CASSRGLAGGLLYEQYF
- | TRBJ2-7 | 10 | TRBV20-1 | - | TGCATCCTCCCCGGTGCTCGGCAGTACTTC | CILPGARQYF
TRBD1 | TRBJ1-1 | 14 | TRBV4-1 | - | TGCGCCAGCAGCCTGACAGGGAGAACAGCTGAAGCTTTCTTT | CASSLTGRTAEAFF
- | TRBJ1-5 | 13 | TRBV30 | - | TGTGCCTGGGAACAGGGTTGGAATCAGCCCCAGCATTTT | CAWEQGWNQPQHF
- | TRBJ2-3 | 16 | TRBV7-2 | - | TGTGCCAGCAGCTCGTGGGGAGCGCCTAACACAGATACGCAGTATTTT | CASSSWGAPNTDTQYF
- | TRBJ2-3 | 14 | TRBV29-1 | - | TGCAGCGTCGCGGGACAGACGACCACAGATACGCAGTATTTT | CSVAGQTTTDTQYF
- | TRBJ1-1 | 14 | TRBV18 | - | TGTGCCAGCTCCAGGGGAACCTTGAACACTGAAGCTTTCTTT | CASSRGTLNTEAFF
TRBD2 | TRBJ2-1 | 17 | TRBV7-3 | once | TGTGCCAGCAGCGACCCTGTAGCGGGAGGGCCTTACAATGAGCAGTTCTTC | CASSDPVAGGPYNEQFF
TRBD1 | TRBJ2-1 | 13 | TRBV6-5 | - | TGTGCCAGCAGGGACAGGGGGCACAATGAGCAGTTCTTC | CASRDRGHNEQFF
- | TRBJ2-7 | 13 | TRBV28 | medium-sized | TGTGCCAGCAGTCAACCCGACTACTACGAGCAGTACTTC | CASSQPDYYEQYF
TRBD1 | TRBJ2-2 | 17 | TRBV9 | once | TGTGCCAGCAGCGGCTGGTTGGGGACAGGGGAACCCGGGGAGCTGTTTTTT | CASSGWLGTGEPGELFF
TRBD2 | TRBJ2-7 | 14 | TRBV30 | - | TGTGCCTGGAAATCTAGCGGGGGCTCCTACGAGCAGTACTTC | CAWKSSGGSYEQYF
- | TRBJ2-2 | 18 | TRBV6-2/TRBV6-3 | - | TGTGCCAGCAGTTCACCCCACTTATCACCACTGAACACCGGGGAGCTGTTTTTT | CASSSPHLSPLNTGELFF
TRBD2 | TRBJ2-3 | 15 | TRBV5-4 | - | TGTGCCAGCAGCAAAAGCTCGGGGGGGACAGATACGCAGTATTTT | CASSKSSGGTDTQYF
TRBD2 | TRBJ2-1 | 18 | TRBV18 | - | TGTGCCAGCTCACTGGCTAGCGGGATGCCTTCCCCCTACAATGAGCAGTTCTTC | CASSLASGMPSPYNEQFF
- | TRBJ2-7 | 15 | TRBV5-1 | - | TGCGCCAGCAGCCTCAGGGAGACAGGCCCCTACGAGCAGTACTTC | CASSLRETGPYEQYF
- | TRBJ2-1 | 14 | TRBV27 | - | TGTGCCAGATGCGTGTTAGCGGAGTACAATGAGCAGTTCTTC | CARCVLAEYNEQFF
TRBD2 | TRBJ2-1 | 16 | TRBV3-1/TRBV3-2 | - | TGTGCCAGCAGCCCCGGGACTAGCGCTTCCTACAATGAGCAGTTCTTC | CASSPGTSASYNEQFF
TRBD2 | TRBJ2-2 | 15 | TRBV10-3 | - | TGTGCCATCAGTGAGACGGGAGGGCCGCCCGGGGAGCTGTTTTTT | CAISETGGPPGELFF
- | TRBJ1-4 | 14 | TRBV7-6 | - | TGTGCCAGCAGCTTAGATCCAGGGAATGAAAAACTGTTTTTT | CASSLDPGNEKLFF
TRBD1 | TRBJ1-4 | 14 | TRBV18 | - | TGTGCCAGCTCACCAATGGGACAGTTAGAAAAACTGTTTTTT | CASSPMGQLEKLFF
- | TRBJ2-7 | 13 | TRBV7-9 | few | TGTGCCAGCAGCTTAGTCCAGGAAGGCGAGCAGTACTTC | CASSLVQEGEQYF
- | TRBJ2-1 | 15 | TRBV6-1 | - | TGTGCCAGCAGCCAGTCTAGCTTATCCTACAATGAACAGTTCTTC | CASSQSSLSYNEQFF
TRBD1 | TRBJ2-7 | 16 | TRBV18 | - | TGTGCCAGCTCACCTCCGGGACAGGGGGCCTCCTACGAGCAGTACTTC | CASSPPGQGASYEQYF
TRBD1 | TRBJ1-2 | 14 | TRBV18 | - | TGTGCCAGCTCACCGCTAGACAGGGACTATGGCTACACCTTC | CASSPLDRDYGYTF
TRBD1 | TRBJ2-2 | 15 | TRBV6-6 | - | TGTGCCAGCAGTCCATGGACAGGGGACACCGGGGAGCTGTTTTTT | CASSPWTGDTGELFF
- | TRBJ1-3 | 13 | TRBV12-3/TRBV12-4 | - | TGTGCCAGCACCGGGTTCTCTGGAAACACCATATATTTT | CASTGFSGNTIYF
- | TRBJ2-2 | 15 | TRBV11-3 | - | TGTGCCAGCAGCTTAGGTGCGGCAAACACCGGGGAGCTGTTTTTT | CASSLGAANTGELFF
- | TRBJ1-1 | 14 | TRBV7-6 | - | TGTGCCAGCAGTCCCGCGGGTTGGAACACTGAAGCTTTCTTT | CASSPAGWNTEAFF
- | TRBJ1-5 | 19 | TRBV21-1 | - | TGTGCCAGCAGCAAAGTAAAGGACAGGGGGTGCGGGTCGGATCAGCCCCAGCATTTT | CASSKVKDRGCGSDQPQHF